The source of this T cell receptor (beta chain) is a study of T-cell reconstitution after alpha-beta-depleted transplantation in children. The study, taken as a whole, reports: For some patients, TCRbeta diversity was high at day 60 because of recipient T cells and thymic progenitors that survived. Among T cells one year after transplant, newly produced cells accounted for most counts and diversity. The origin of alpha-beta T cells about two months after transplant was reportedly several hundred expanded graft clones.

A remark on this clonotype: Its antigen is as yet unknown.

During its preparation, the TCRbeta library received unique molecular identifiers. A single record per CDR3 protein comes from TCRdb applying MiXCR to the PCR reads. Found here are about 1,000,000 distinct CDR3 sequences, under 30% of them singletons; the top ten hold 28%. The source material was PBMCs, mostly from graft donor cells, sampled 360 days after TCRalphabeta/CD19-depleted stem cell transplant. The sequence came from a boy younger than two who had a stem cell transplant for SCID, so the T cells may come from the graft donor.

CDR3 sequence (DNA): TGTGCCAGCAGCTTAGGAGAAGAGCAGTACTTC. Amino acids: CASSLGEEQYF. The chain has TRBV7-8 and TRBJ2-7; no firm D call. This CDR3 spans 11 amino acids. Trimming pared 1 base from V and 7 bases from J, leaving 5 bases between. Germline V CDR1 and CDR2: SGHVS, FQNEAQ.